The next 8 T cell receptor beta chains were all read from a single sample in a study of blood T cells in healthy people across ages. With a J-beta primer mix and a sample-barcoded 5' primer, a second PCR ran about 7 to 12 cycles. Each CDR3 protein gets one entry after TCRdb re-called the 5' RACE reads with MiXCR. The table records approximately 770,000 distinct CDR3 sequences, roughly 50% of them present only once. The specimen was blood. All receptors come from a man younger than 45 in good health.

V is TRBV29-1 and J is TRBJ2-7; no clear D. CDR1 SQVTM and CDR2 ANQGSEA come from the germline V gene. CDR3 length: 12 amino acids. The V and J ends lost 6 bases and 0 bases respectively, with 9 bases between them. CDR3 amino acids: CSVTSSSYEQYF. The CDR3 DNA sequence: TGCAGCGTCACGAGCAGCTCCTACGAGCAGTACTTC.

This clonotype was counted between two and nine times. The genes are TRBV29-1 and TRBJ2-7; D uncertain. The germline V and J ends were trimmed by 4 bases and 4 bases, with 2 bases remaining between them. Germline CDR1 SQVTM, CDR2 ANQGSEA. The CDR3 is made up of 9 amino acids. Here the CDR3 reads CSVVYEQYF. In DNA form, the CDR3 reads TGCAGCGTTGTTTACGAGCAGTACTTC.

Regarding this clonotype: The junction shows a germline mismatch at one end, possibly a read error. The gene calls are TRBV27 and TRBJ1-2, with 10 bases lining up with TRBD1. The CDR3 runs to 14 residues. The germline V gene encodes CDR1 MNHEY and CDR2 SMNVEV (reference sequence). CDR3 nucleotides: TGTGGCAGCAGTAGGACAGGGGGGACCTATGGCTACACCTTC. This codes for CGSSRTGGTYGYTF.

This chain connects TRBV5-6 to TRBJ1-2; D is ambiguous. This CDR3 contains 15 residues. Germline V gene sequence: CDR1 SGHDT, CDR2 YYEEEE. Trimming stripped 1 base from V and 0 bases from J, with 10 bases between. CDR3 protein: CASSLIRTSNYGYTF. The CDR3 DNA follows: TGTGCCAGCAGCTTGATTAGGACTTCTAACTATGGCTACACCTTC. Full variable domain (rest looked up from reference TRBV5-6 and TRBJ1-2): DAGVTQSPTHLIKTRGQQVTLRCSPKSGHDTVSWYQQALGQGPQFIFQYYEEEERQRGNFPDRFSGHQFPNYSSELNVNALLLGDSALYLCASSLIRTSNYGYTFGSGTRLTVV.

This clonotype was found a few times. The V call is TRBV12-3 or TRBV12-4, the J call TRBJ1-4; no definite D call. Between the trimmed V and J ends, which lost 3 bases and 6 bases, there was a span of 8 bases. The CDR3 has 13 residues. The CDR3 sequence: CASSFRQYEKLFF. The CDR3 coding sequence is TGTGCCAGCAGTTTTAGGCAGTATGAAAAACTGTTTTTT.

The rearrangement links TRBV10-3 to TRBJ2-3, with TRBD2 matching 14 bases. Germline lookup yields CDR1 ENHRY and CDR2 SYGVKD. V lost 11 bases to trimming and J lost 6 bases; unmatched junction nucleotides: 4. The CDR3 is 13 residues long. CDR3 sequence (DNA): TGTGCCGCAGGACTAGCGGGGGGTGATACGCAGTATTTT. Translation gives CAAGLAGGDTQYF.

The chain combines TRBV28 with TRBJ2-4, with 8 bases that match TRBD1. The J call may be faulty, since TRBJ2-7 better matches the DNA end. The CDR3 covers 15 residues. CDR1 is MDHEN and CDR2 is SYDVKM in the germline V gene. This chain's CDR3 is CASSVTGTGVYEQYF. CDR3 DNA sequence: TGTGCCAGCAGTGTTACCGGGACAGGAGTATACGAGCAGTACTTC.

This clonotype appeared a few times. The V and J genes are TRBV7-9 and TRBJ2-1; TRBD2 agrees at 11 bases. The CDR3 spans 18 residues. Per the germline V gene, CDR1 is SEHNR and CDR2 is FQNEAQ (reference sequence). After removal of 0 bases from V and 4 bases from J, the junction contained 8 bases not matched to a gene. The CDR3 DNA reads as TGTGCCAGCAGCTTAGCCTCAGCAACTAGCGGGGGATACAATGAGCAGTTCTTC. Translation gives CASSLASATSGGYNEQFF.